This T cell receptor (beta chain) was identified during a study of CD8 T cells in ankylosing spondylitis. General study findings and limits: Disease-associated clones were CD8+ and fairly uncommon in peripheral blood.

TCRdb reprocessed the 5' RACE reads with MiXCR, giving one entry per CDR3 protein. The sample lists about 150,000 distinct CDR3 sequences; 25% to 35% were seen once. A word on this clonotype: The target antigen is unknown.

Trimming took off 5 bases at V and 6 bases at J, with 1 base between the two ends. Germline CDR1 and CDR2: SEHNR and FQNEAQ (reference sequence). The CDR3 is 9 amino acids. The J gene is TRBJ1-1, the V gene TRBV7-9; D is ambiguous. This clonotype was obtained from a male donor with ankylosing spondylitis. Specimen: synovial fluid, either unsorted or a sorted T cell fraction (not recorded which). The CDR3 reads CASSPEAFF. The CDR3 nucleotides read TGTGCCAGCAGCCCTGAAGCTTTCTTT.